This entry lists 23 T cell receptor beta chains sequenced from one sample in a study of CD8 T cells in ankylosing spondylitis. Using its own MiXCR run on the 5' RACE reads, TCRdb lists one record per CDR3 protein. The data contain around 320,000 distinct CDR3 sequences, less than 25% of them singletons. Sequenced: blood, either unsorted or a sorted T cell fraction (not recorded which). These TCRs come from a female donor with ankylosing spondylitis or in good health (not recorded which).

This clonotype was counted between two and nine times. The CDR3 sequence: CASSFDRSGYTF. As DNA, the CDR3 is TGTGCCAGCAGCTTTGACAGATCCGGCTACACCTTC. The chain carries TRBV25-1 and TRBJ1-2; D perhaps matches TRBD1 (5 bases). The CDR3 loop spans 12 amino acids. Germline V lookup: CDR1 MGHDK, CDR2 SYGVNS. The germline V and J ends were trimmed by 6 bases and 8 bases, with 13 bases remaining between them.

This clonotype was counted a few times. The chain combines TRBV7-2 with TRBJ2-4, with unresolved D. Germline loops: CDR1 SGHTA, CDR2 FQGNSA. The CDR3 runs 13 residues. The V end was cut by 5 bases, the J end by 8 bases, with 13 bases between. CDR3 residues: CASSRPGVYIQYF. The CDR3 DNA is TGTGCCAGCAGCCGCCCTGGGGTCTACATTCAGTACTTC.

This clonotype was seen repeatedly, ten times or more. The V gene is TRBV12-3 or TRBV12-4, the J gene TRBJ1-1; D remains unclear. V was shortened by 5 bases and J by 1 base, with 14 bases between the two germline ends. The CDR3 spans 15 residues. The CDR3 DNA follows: TGTGCCAGCAGTCCAGTGCCTGAGGGGAACACTGAAGCTTTCTTT. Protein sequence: CASSPVPEGNTEAFF.

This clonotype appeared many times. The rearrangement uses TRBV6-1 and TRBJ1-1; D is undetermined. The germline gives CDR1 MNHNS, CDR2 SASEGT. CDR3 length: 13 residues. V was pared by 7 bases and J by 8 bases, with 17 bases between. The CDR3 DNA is TGTGCCAGCATCAGCCGGGTCGCGTTCGAAGCTTTCTTT. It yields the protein CASISRVAFEAFF.

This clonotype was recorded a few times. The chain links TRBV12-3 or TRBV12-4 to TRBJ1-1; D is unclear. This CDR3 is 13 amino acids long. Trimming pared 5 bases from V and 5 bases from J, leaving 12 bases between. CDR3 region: CASSLRRATEAFF. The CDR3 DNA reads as TGTGCCAGCAGTCTCCGAAGAGCGACTGAAGCTTTCTTT.

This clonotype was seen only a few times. CDR3 DNA sequence: TGTGCCAGCAGCTTAGCGGGGGGTAGGGGGAACACGCAGTATTTT. This sequence encodes CASSLAGGRGNTQYF. The rearrangement links TRBV7-8 to TRBJ2-3; D is tentatively TRBD1 or TRBD2 (6 bases each). Trimming left V 0 bases short and J 9 bases short, with 16 bases between. Per the germline V gene, CDR1 is SGHVS and CDR2 is FQNEAQ. This CDR3 contains 15 residues.

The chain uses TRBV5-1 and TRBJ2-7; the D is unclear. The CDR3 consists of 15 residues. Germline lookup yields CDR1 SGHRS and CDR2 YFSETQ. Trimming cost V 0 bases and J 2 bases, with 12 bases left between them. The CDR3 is CASSLGTDLAYEQYF. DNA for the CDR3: TGCGCCAGCAGCTTGGGAACGGACCTAGCCTACGAGCAGTACTTC.

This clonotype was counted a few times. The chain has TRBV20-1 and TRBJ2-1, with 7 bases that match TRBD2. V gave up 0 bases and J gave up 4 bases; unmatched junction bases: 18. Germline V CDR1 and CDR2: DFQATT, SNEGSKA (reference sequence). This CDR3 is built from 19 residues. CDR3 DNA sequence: TGCAGTGCTAGAGACTTTGGGAGGGGTACGTCTAGCGGTTACAATGAGCAGTTCTTC. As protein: CSARDFGRGTSSGYNEQFF.

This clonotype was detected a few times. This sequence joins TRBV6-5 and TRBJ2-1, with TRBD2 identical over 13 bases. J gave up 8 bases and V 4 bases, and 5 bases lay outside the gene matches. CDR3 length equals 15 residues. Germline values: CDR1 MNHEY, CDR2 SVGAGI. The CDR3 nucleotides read TGTGCCAGCAGTTCAACTAGCGGGAGGGTCTATGAGCAGTTCTTC. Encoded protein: CASSSTSGRVYEQFF.

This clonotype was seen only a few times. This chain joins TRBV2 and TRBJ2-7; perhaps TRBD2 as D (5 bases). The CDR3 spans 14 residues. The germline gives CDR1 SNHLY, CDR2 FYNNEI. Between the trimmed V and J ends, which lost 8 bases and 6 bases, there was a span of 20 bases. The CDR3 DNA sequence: TGTGCCAGCGGGTCGGAAGGACGGGGTCGCGAGCAGTACTTC. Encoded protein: CASGSEGRGREQYF.

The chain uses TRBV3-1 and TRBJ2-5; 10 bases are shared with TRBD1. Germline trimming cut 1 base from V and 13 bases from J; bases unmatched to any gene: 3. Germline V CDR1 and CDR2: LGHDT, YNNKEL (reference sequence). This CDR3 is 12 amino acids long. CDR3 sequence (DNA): TGTGCCAGCAGCCAAGGGGACAGGGGCAGGTACTTC. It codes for CASSQGDRGRYF.

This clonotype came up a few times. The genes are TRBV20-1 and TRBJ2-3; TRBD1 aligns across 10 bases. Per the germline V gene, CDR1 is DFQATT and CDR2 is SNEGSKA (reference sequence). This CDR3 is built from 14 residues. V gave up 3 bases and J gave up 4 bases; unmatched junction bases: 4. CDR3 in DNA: TGCAGTGCTAGCGGGACAGGGGTGTCAGATACGCAGTATTTT. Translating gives CSASGTGVSDTQYF.

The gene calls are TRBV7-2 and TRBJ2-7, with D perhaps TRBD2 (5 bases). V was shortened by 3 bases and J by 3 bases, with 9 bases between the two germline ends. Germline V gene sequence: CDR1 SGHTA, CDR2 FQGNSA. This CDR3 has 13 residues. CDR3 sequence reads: CASSFSGVYEQYF. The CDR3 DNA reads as TGTGCCAGCAGCTTCTCCGGGGTCTACGAGCAGTACTTC.

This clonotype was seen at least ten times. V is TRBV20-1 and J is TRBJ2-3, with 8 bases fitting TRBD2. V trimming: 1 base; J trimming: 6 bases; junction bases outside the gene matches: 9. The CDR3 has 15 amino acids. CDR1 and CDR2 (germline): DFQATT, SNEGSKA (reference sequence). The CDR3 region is CSARGKAGAWDTQYF. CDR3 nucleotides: TGCAGTGCTAGAGGCAAAGCGGGAGCGTGGGATACGCAGTATTTT.

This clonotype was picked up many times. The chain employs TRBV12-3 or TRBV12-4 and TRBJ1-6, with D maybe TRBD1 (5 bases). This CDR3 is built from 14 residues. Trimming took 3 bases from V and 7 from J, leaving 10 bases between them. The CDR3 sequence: CASSFRAPNSPLHF. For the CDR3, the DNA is TGTGCCAGCAGTTTCAGGGCCCCGAATTCACCCCTCCACTTT.

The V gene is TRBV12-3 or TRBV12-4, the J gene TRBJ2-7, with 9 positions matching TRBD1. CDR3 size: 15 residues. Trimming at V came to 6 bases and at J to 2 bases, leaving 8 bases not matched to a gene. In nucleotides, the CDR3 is TGTGCCAGCAGGTCCGGGACAGGGAGGCCCTACGAGCAGTACTTC. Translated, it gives CASRSGTGRPYEQYF.

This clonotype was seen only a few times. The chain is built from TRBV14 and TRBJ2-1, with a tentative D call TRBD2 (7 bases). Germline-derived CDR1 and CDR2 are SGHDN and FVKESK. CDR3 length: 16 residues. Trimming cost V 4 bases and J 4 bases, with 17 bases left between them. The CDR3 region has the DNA TGTGCCAGCAGCCCTACAGGGCTAGCGGTATACAATGAGCAGTTCTTC. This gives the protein CASSPTGLAVYNEQFF.

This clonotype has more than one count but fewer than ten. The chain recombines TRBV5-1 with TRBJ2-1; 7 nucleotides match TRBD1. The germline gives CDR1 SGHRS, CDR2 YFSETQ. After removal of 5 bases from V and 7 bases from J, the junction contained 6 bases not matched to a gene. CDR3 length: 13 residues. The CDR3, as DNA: TGCGCCAGCAGGGAAGGGGGCCAGAATGAGCAGTTCTTC. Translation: CASREGGQNEQFF. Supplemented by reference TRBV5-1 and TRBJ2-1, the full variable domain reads KAGVTQTPRYLIKTRGQQVTLSCSPISGHRSVSWYQQTPGQGLQFLFEYFSETQRNKGNFPGRFSGRQFSNSRSEMNVSTLELGDSALYLCASREGGQNEQFFGPGTRLTVL.

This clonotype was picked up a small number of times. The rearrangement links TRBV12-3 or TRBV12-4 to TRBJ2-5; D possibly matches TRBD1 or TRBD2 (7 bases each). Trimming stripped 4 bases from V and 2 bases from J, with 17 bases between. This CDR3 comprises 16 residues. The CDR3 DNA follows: TGTGCCAGCAGTTACCAGGGGAGGGGGCAACAAGAGACCCAGTACTTC. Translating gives CASSYQGRGQQETQYF.

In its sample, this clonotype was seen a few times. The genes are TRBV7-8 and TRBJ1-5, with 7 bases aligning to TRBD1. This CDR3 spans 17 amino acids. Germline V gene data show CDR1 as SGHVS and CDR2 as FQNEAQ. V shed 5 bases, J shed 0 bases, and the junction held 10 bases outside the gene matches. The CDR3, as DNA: TGTGCCAGCAGCCGAACCAATCACAGGGGTAGCAATCAGCCCCAGCATTTT. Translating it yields CASSRTNHRGSNQPQHF.

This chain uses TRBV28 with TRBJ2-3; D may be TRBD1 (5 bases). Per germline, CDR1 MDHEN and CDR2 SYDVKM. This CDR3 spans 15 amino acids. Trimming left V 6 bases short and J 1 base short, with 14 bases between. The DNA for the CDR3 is TGTGCCAGCAGAGGGGCGGAGACCGGCACAGATACGCAGTATTTT. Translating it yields CASRGAETGTDTQYF. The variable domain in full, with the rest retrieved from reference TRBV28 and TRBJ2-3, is DVKVTQSSRYLVKRTGEKVFLECVQDMDHENMFWYRQDPGLGLRLIYFSYDVKMKEKGDIPEGYSVSREKKERFSLILESASTNQTSMYLCASRGAETGTDTQYFGPGTRLTVL.

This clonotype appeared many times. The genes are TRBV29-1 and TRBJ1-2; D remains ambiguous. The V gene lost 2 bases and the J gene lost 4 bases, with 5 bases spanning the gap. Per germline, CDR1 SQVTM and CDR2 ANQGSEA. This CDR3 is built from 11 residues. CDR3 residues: CSVERGYGYTF. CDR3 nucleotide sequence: TGCAGCGTTGAAAGAGGCTATGGCTACACCTTC. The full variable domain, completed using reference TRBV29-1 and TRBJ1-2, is SAVISQKPSRDICQRGTSLTIQCQVDSQVTMMFWYRQQPGQSLTLIATANQGSEATYESGFVIDKFPISRPNLTFSTLTVSNMSPEDSSIYLCSVERGYGYTFGSGTRLTVV.

For the CDR3, the DNA is TGCAGTGCCCCGAGACTCGTATCCTACAATGAGCAGTTCTTC. Translation: CSAPRLVSYNEQFF. The J gene is TRBJ2-1, the V gene TRBV20-1; no clear D gene. CDR1 and CDR2 (germline): DFQATT, SNEGSKA (reference sequence). The CDR3 is made up of 14 amino acids. Trimming removed 6 bases at V and 1 base at J, with 13 bases between.